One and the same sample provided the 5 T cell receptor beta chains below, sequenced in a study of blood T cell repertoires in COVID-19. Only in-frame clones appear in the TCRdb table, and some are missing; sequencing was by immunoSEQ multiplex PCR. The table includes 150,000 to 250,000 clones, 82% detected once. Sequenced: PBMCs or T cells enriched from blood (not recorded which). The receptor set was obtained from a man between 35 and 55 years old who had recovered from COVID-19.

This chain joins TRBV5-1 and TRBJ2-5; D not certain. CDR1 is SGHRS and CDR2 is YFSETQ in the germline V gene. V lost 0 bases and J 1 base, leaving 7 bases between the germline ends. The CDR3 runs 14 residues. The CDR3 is CASSLEQLQETQYF. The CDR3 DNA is TGCGCCAGCAGCTTGGAACAGCTCCAAGAGACCCAGTACTTC.

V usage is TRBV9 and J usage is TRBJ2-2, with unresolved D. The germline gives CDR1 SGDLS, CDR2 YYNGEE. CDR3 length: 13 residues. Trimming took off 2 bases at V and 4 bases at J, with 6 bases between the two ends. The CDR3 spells CASSVLSTGELFF. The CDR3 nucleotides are TGTGCCAGCAGCGTCCTAAGCACCGGGGAGCTGTTTTTT.

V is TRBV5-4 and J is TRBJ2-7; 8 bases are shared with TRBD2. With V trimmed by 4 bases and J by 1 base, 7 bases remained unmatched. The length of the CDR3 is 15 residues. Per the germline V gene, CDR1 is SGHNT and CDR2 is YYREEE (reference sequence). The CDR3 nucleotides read TGTGCCAGCAGCCCGTCGGGGGGGGCTTCCTACGAGCAGTACTTC. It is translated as CASSPSGGASYEQYF.

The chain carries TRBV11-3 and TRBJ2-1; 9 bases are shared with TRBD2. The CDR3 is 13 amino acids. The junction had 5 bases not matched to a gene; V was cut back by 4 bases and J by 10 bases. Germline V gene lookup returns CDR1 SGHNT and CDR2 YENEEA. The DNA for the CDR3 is TGTGCCAGCAGCTCTAGCGGGGAGGGGGAGCAGTTCTTC. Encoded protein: CASSSSGEGEQFF.

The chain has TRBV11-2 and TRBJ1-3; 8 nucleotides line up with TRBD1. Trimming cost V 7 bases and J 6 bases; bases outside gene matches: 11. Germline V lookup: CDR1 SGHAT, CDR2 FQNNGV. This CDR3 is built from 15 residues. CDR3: CASILGRGRENTIYF. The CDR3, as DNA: TGTGCCAGCATCCTAGGCAGGGGGCGAGAAAACACCATATATTTT.